Presented here are 32 T cell receptor beta chains from one specimen sequenced in a study of shared T cell receptors in the human thymus. Measured with immunoSEQ multiplex PCR; TCRdb has only the in-frame clones, and not every one. The profile covers 600,000 or so clones, with 70% to 90% appearing a single time and about 0.0094% taken by the ten largest. This same sample was also part of a study on human thymus T cells.

Sequenced input: thymocytes. The source of these receptors is a boy in the first two years of life with a congenital heart defect.

CDR3 sequence reads: CASSYLGVLPHEKLFF. Written as DNA, the CDR3 is TGTGCCAGCAGTTACCTCGGGGTCCTTCCCCATGAAAAACTGTTTTTT. The V gene is TRBV6-5, the J gene TRBJ1-4; D not certain. This CDR3 comprises 16 residues. CDR1 and CDR2 from the germline V gene are MNHEY and SVGAGI. V lost 2 bases and J 6 bases, leaving 16 bases between the germline ends.

The chain carries TRBV12-5 and TRBJ2-7; D might be TRBD1 (5 bases). The V and J ends lost 7 bases and 6 bases respectively, with 16 bases between them. The CDR3 spans 13 residues. Germline CDR1 reads LGHNT; CDR2 reads FRNRAP. CDR3 nucleotides: TGTGCTAGTGTCTCAGGGAATTCGATCGAGCAGTACTTC. Translation: CASVSGNSIEQYF.

The chain recombines TRBV20-1 with TRBJ2-1; 7 bases fit TRBD2. The germline gives CDR1 DFQATT, CDR2 SNEGSKA (reference sequence). Trimming cost V 1 base and J 9 bases; bases outside gene matches: 0. CDR3 length: 11 residues. CDR3 sequence (DNA): TGCAGTGCTAGAGGCGGGGGTGAGCAGTTCTTC. It codes for CSARGGGEQFF.

This clone has a single count. The gene calls are TRBV13 and TRBJ2-7; D may be TRBD2 (6 bases). Germline CDR1 and CDR2: PRHDT and FYEKMQ (reference sequence). The CDR3 is 14 amino acids. The V end lost 4 bases, the J end lost 6 bases, and 16 bases lay between the germline ends. CDR3 coding DNA: TGTGCCAGCAGCTCCTCCTTATCCGGGGGCGAGCAGTACTTC. It yields the protein CASSSSLSGGEQYF.

The rearrangement links TRBV25-1 to TRBJ1-5; TRBD1 is a possible D gene (5 bases). V lost 2 bases to trimming and J lost 0 bases, with 5 bases between them. Germline V gene data show CDR1 as MGHDK and CDR2 as SYGVNS. This CDR3 region has 14 residues. CDR3 nucleotide sequence: TGTGCCAGCAGTGAAAGGGGTAGCAATCAGCCCCAGCATTTT. It specifies CASSERGSNQPQHF. Filled out from reference TRBV25-1 and TRBJ1-5, the complete variable domain reads EADIYQTPRYLVIGTGKKITLECSQTMGHDKMYWYQQDPGMELHLIHYSYGVNSTEKGDLSSESTVSRIRTEHFPLTLESARPSHTSQYLCASSERGSNQPQHFGDGTRLSIL.

This sequence joins TRBV28 and TRBJ2-1; TRBD2 agrees at 7 bases. Germline-derived CDR1 and CDR2 are MDHEN and SYDVKM. With 5 bases clipped from V and 5 bases from J, the junction kept 9 bases outside the gene matches. The CDR3 is made up of 15 amino acids. The CDR3 DNA reads as TGTGCCAGCAGTCCAAACGGGAGGAAAAACAATGAGCAGTTCTTC. Protein product: CASSPNGRKNNEQFF.

V usage is TRBV4-2 and J usage is TRBJ2-7, with 10 bases fitting TRBD1. This CDR3 spans 17 amino acids. V dropped 0 bases and J dropped 2; count of bases not matched to a gene: 7. The germline V gene encodes CDR1 LGHNA and CDR2 YNFKEQ. The DNA of the CDR3 is TGTGCCAGCAGCCAAGAGGTACTAGGGACAGGGGCCTACGAGCAGTACTTC. This codes for CASSQEVLGTGAYEQYF.

This rearrangement joins TRBV5-1 to TRBJ2-5; a possible D gene is TRBD2 (5 bases). The DNA end is a closer match to TRBJ2-7, so the J assignment may be wrong. This CDR3 spans 13 amino acids. Per germline, CDR1 SGHRS and CDR2 YFSETQ. The chain's CDR3 is CASRSGSYGEQYF. In DNA, the CDR3 is TGCGCCAGCAGGAGCGGTAGTTACGGCGAGCAGTACTTC.

The rearrangement joins TRBV28 to TRBJ2-3; D not certain. The germline V gene has CDR1 MDHEN and CDR2 SYDVKM. The CDR3 is 13 amino acids. With 6 bases removed from V and 5 bases from J, the gap between germline ends came to 12 bases. DNA of the CDR3: TGTGCCAGCAGCCCTTGGCAGAAAGATACGCAGTATTTT. Translating it yields CASSPWQKDTQYF.

The rearrangement uses TRBV28 and TRBJ1-5; the match to TRBD1 covers 7 bases. The CDR3 is 16 amino acids. CDR1 is MDHEN, CDR2 SYDVKM, per germline. Trimming at V came to 2 bases and at J to 9 bases, leaving 13 bases not matched to a gene. The CDR3, as DNA: TGTGCCAGCAGTTTAAGCACCCGACAGGGACTCGCGCCCCAGCATTTT. Translated: CASSLSTRQGLAPQHF.

This clone has just one count. V usage is TRBV6-5 and J usage is TRBJ1-2; 8 bases are shared with TRBD1. The CDR3 sequence is 14 residues long. J lost 2 bases, V lost 5 bases, and 4 bases had no gene match. Germline CDR1 reads MNHEY; CDR2 reads SVGAGI. This CDR3 is CASSPWTGNYGYTF. The CDR3 DNA reads TGTGCCAGCAGTCCCTGGACAGGGAACTATGGCTACACCTTC.

The chain joins TRBV28 to TRBJ1-4; D not certain. With 4 bases removed from V and 6 bases from J, the gap between germline ends came to 9 bases. CDR3 length: 13 amino acids. Germline V CDR1 and CDR2: MDHEN, SYDVKM. The CDR3 sequence is CASSSSGYEKLFF. The CDR3 DNA reads TGTGCCAGCAGTTCGAGTGGTTATGAAAAACTGTTTTTT.

The chain uses TRBV7-8 and TRBJ1-5; a weak D match, TRBD1 (5 bases). Per germline, CDR1 SGHVS and CDR2 FQNEAQ. The CDR3 spans 15 residues. Deletions cut 0 bases from V and 3 bases from J, with 9 bases between. As DNA, the CDR3 is TGTGCCAGCAGCTTAGCGGCGGGGGACAATCAGCCCCAGCATTTT. Translation: CASSLAAGDNQPQHF.

The table lists this clone with a count of one. The rearrangement uses TRBV7-2 and TRBJ1-1, with 7 bases lining up with TRBD1. CDR3 length: 16 amino acids. V gave up 0 bases and J gave up 10 bases; unmatched junction bases: 14. Germline V gene lookup returns CDR1 SGHTA and CDR2 FQGNSA. The CDR3 reads CASSLASYIQGYRAFF. CDR3 nucleotides: TGTGCCAGCAGCTTAGCTAGCTACATACAGGGGTACCGAGCTTTCTTT.

The V gene is TRBV27, the J gene TRBJ2-2, with TRBD1 matching 7 bases. Looked up from germline, CDR1 is MNHEY and CDR2 is SMNVEV (reference sequence). This CDR3 has 17 amino acids. With 5 bases clipped from V and 2 bases from J, the junction kept 11 bases outside the gene matches. The CDR3 sequence: CASSEQGPTSNTGELFF. The CDR3 nucleotides are TGTGCCAGCAGTGAACAGGGGCCGACCTCTAACACCGGGGAGCTGTTTTTT.

This chain uses TRBV14 with TRBJ1-2, with 8 bases that match TRBD1. The germline V gene has CDR1 SGHDN and CDR2 FVKESK. This CDR3 region has 17 residues. V lost 4 bases to trimming and J lost 2 bases; unmatched junction nucleotides: 12. CDR3 sequence reads: CASSPQVGQGFNYGYTF. In DNA form, the CDR3 reads TGTGCCAGCAGCCCGCAGGTTGGACAGGGTTTCAACTATGGCTACACCTTC.

This clone showed up just once. V is TRBV7-2 and J is TRBJ2-5; D gene uncertain. From germline, CDR1 is SGHTA and CDR2 FQGNSA. The ends were cut back, 1 base at V and 5 bases at J, with 14 bases in the middle. This CDR3 is 15 amino acids long. CDR3 in amino acids: CASSLVEPVGETQYF. CDR3 bases: TGTGCCAGCAGCTTAGTCGAGCCCGTCGGGGAGACCCAGTACTTC.

V gene TRBV18 combines with J gene TRBJ2-3; 8 bases agree with TRBD2. Germline values: CDR1 KGHSH, CDR2 LQKENI. The CDR3 loop spans 16 amino acids. Losses at the gene ends were 1 base for V and 2 bases for J; bases not matched to a gene: 5. CDR3 protein: CASSPLTSENTDTQYF. The CDR3 DNA sequence: TGTGCCAGCTCACCACTGACTAGCGAGAACACAGATACGCAGTATTTT.

The rearrangement joins TRBV15 to TRBJ1-3; no firm D call. The V end lost 7 bases, the J end lost 4 bases, and 14 bases lay between the germline ends. This CDR3 region has 14 residues. From germline, CDR1 is LNHNV and CDR2 YYDKDF (reference sequence). The CDR3 coding sequence is TGTGCCACCAAAAGAGGAGTGTCGGGAAACACCATATATTTT. It encodes CATKRGVSGNTIYF. Full variable domain (remainder filled in from reference TRBV15 and TRBJ1-3): DAMVIQNPRYQVTQFGKPVTLSCSQTLNHNVMYWYQQKSSQAPKLLFHYYDKDFNNEADTPDNFQSRRPNTSFCFLDIRSPGLGDTAMYLCATKRGVSGNTIYFGEGSWLTVV.

The chain combines TRBV27 with TRBJ2-1; TRBD2 matches at 9 bases. Germline-derived CDR1 and CDR2 are MNHEY and SMNVEV (reference sequence). The V segment lost 5 bases and the J segment 7 bases; nucleotides outside the gene matches: 9. This CDR3 contains 15 residues. This CDR3 is CASSPRGGFGNEQFF. CDR3 coding DNA: TGTGCCAGCAGTCCGCGGGGGGGGTTCGGGAATGAGCAGTTCTTC.

The rearrangement joins TRBV19 to TRBJ1-1; no reliable D call. Germline assignment: CDR1 LNHDA and CDR2 SQIVND (reference sequence). This CDR3 is 13 amino acids long. The germline V and J ends were trimmed by 2 bases and 7 bases, with 11 bases remaining between them. CDR3 sequence (DNA): TGTGCCAGTAGTATACGACTCCCTTTTGAAGCTTTCTTT. The encoded protein is CASSIRLPFEAFF.

CDR3: CASSLAREPQETQYF. Written as DNA, the CDR3 is TGCGCCAGCAGCCTCGCGAGAGAGCCCCAAGAGACCCAGTACTTC. The chain joins TRBV4-3 to TRBJ2-5; D gene uncertain. The CDR3 is made up of 15 amino acids. The germline V gene encodes CDR1 LGHNA and CDR2 YSLEER. V shed 4 bases and J shed 1 base, with 13 bases lying between them.

The chain carries TRBV5-4 and TRBJ2-1; D might be TRBD2 (5 bases). Trimming took off 4 bases at V and 1 base at J, with 12 bases between the two ends. The CDR3 consists of 15 residues. In germline, CDR1 is SGHNT, CDR2 YYREEE (reference sequence). CDR3 sequence: CASSPVATSYNEQFF. CDR3 bases: TGTGCCAGCAGCCCTGTAGCGACATCCTACAATGAGCAGTTCTTC.

Comments on this clone: The germline gene is not matched at one end of the junction; a read error may be the cause. Other DNA sequences of this sample code for an identical CDR3. This chain connects TRBV6-5 to TRBJ1-6, with unresolved D. The germline V gene encodes CDR1 MNHEY and CDR2 SVGAGI. The CDR3 spans 15 residues. CDR3 sequence: CASSQPRHHNSPLHF. CDR3 nucleotide sequence: TGTGCTAGCAGTCAACCGCGACACCATAATTCACCCCTCCACTTT.

The chain links TRBV7-6 to TRBJ2-1; D gene ambiguous. Trimming stripped 5 bases from V and 3 bases from J, with 11 bases between. Germline V gene data show CDR1 as SGHVS and CDR2 as FNYEAQ. The CDR3 sequence is 14 residues long. In DNA form, the CDR3 reads TGTGCCAGCAGCCCCCAGGAAAACTACAATGAGCAGTTCTTC. Protein sequence: CASSPQENYNEQFF.

V is TRBV4-3 and J is TRBJ2-1, with 12 bases fitting TRBD2. Germline values: CDR1 LGHNA, CDR2 YSLEER. The CDR3 sequence is 16 residues long. The V and J ends lost 7 bases and 5 bases, in that order; junction bases with no gene match: 9. The CDR3 DNA follows: TGCGCCAGCAACCGAACGAGACTAGCGGGGGACAATGAGCAGTTCTTC. It encodes CASNRTRLAGDNEQFF.

This rearrangement joins TRBV7-2 to TRBJ2-6, with TRBD1 matching 10 bases. Losses at the gene ends were 3 bases for V and 4 bases for J; bases not matched to a gene: 6. The CDR3 spans 17 residues. The germline V gene has CDR1 SGHTA and CDR2 FQGNSA. The CDR3 reads CASSLGQGFVGANVLTF. In DNA, the CDR3 is TGTGCCAGCAGCTTGGGACAGGGGTTCGTCGGGGCCAACGTCCTGACTTTC.

V and J are TRBV5-4 and TRBJ2-2; 12 bases line up with TRBD2. In germline, CDR1 is SGHNT, CDR2 YYREEE (reference sequence). This CDR3 has 17 amino acids. The V and J ends lost 4 bases and 2 bases, in that order; junction bases with no gene match: 6. The CDR3 loop reads CASSTATSGGNTGELFF. In DNA form, the CDR3 reads TGTGCCAGCAGCACCGCGACTAGCGGGGGAAACACCGGGGAGCTGTTTTTT.

For the CDR3, the DNA is TGTGCCAGTAGTATCCGGGACAGGGGACTCTATGGCTACACCTTC. Translation gives CASSIRDRGLYGYTF. V gene TRBV19 combines with J gene TRBJ1-2, with 10 bases aligning to TRBD1. Germline V CDR1 and CDR2: LNHDA, SQIVND (reference sequence). J lost 4 bases, V lost 3 bases, and 5 bases had no gene match. This CDR3 spans 15 amino acids. Full variable domain (rest looked up from reference TRBV19 and TRBJ1-2): DGGITQSPKYLFRKEGQNVTLSCEQNLNHDAMYWYRQDPGQGLRLIYYSQIVNDFQKGDIAEGYSVSREKKESFPLTVTSAQKNPTAFYLCASSIRDRGLYGYTFGSGTRLTVV.

The CDR3 sequence is CASGGGQGSGYTF. CDR3 nucleotides: TGTGCCAGCGGGGGGGGACAGGGATCTGGCTACACCTTC. The chain employs TRBV28 and TRBJ1-2; TRBD1 agrees at 9 bases. Germline V gene sequence: CDR1 MDHEN, CDR2 SYDVKM. The CDR3 runs 13 residues. The J segment lost 7 bases and the V segment lost 8 bases, leaving 8 bases of the junction unmatched.

The V gene is TRBV5-1, the J gene TRBJ1-1; D gene ambiguous. Trimming stripped 1 base from V and 5 bases from J, with 9 bases between. The V gene's germline CDR1 is SGHRS and CDR2 YFSETQ. The CDR3 is made up of 13 amino acids. CDR3 loop: CASSLSSGTEAFF. CDR3 sequence (DNA): TGCGCCAGCAGCTTGTCTTCGGGAACTGAAGCTTTCTTT. Complete variable domain (other parts from reference TRBV5-1 and TRBJ1-1): KAGVTQTPRYLIKTRGQQVTLSCSPISGHRSVSWYQQTPGQGLQFLFEYFSETQRNKGNFPGRFSGRQFSNSRSEMNVSTLELGDSALYLCASSLSSGTEAFFGQGTRLTVV.

The rearrangement links TRBV7-2 to TRBJ2-7; 8 bases are shared with TRBD1. V gave up 5 bases and J gave up 5 bases; unmatched junction bases: 5. CDR1 and CDR2 (germline): SGHTA, FQGNSA. The CDR3 has 13 amino acids. The CDR3 here is CASSVTGAHEQYF. As DNA, the CDR3 is TGTGCCAGCAGCGTGACAGGGGCCCACGAGCAGTACTTC.